The T cell receptor (beta chain) under discussion was sequenced for a study of spatial heterogeneity in lung cancer. Study conclusions and caveats: The study found that expanded intratumoral alpha and beta TCR counts tracked tumor mutation counts.

Every TCR cDNA molecule carried a tag that served as a unique molecular identifier. In TCRdb, the 5' RACE reads were re-called with MiXCR into one record per CDR3 protein. The repertoire has some 9,800 distinct CDR3 sequences, about 53% of them found once; the top ten carry around 28%. Looked up from germline, CDR1 is MDHEN and CDR2 is SYDVKM. The trim removed 6 bases at V and 5 bases at J, leaving 5 bases unmatched. CDR3 size: 13 residues. With respect to this clonotype: Antigen: not known. Because the library targeted alpha chains, this beta chain is an off-target read whose size means little.

Indicated time point: sample taken at primary tumor resection. Whole RNA came from tumor, nontumor lung or frozen PBMC and was sequenced without being sorted. Sample: lung tumor tissue, taken at surgery. The V call is TRBV28, the J call TRBJ2-7; 9 bases align to TRBD1. The sequence derives from a female donor with early-stage non-small cell lung cancer. The CDR3 coding sequence is TGTGCCAGCAGGGGGACAGGGCGGAACGAGCAGTACTTC. Its translation: CASRGTGRNEQYF.